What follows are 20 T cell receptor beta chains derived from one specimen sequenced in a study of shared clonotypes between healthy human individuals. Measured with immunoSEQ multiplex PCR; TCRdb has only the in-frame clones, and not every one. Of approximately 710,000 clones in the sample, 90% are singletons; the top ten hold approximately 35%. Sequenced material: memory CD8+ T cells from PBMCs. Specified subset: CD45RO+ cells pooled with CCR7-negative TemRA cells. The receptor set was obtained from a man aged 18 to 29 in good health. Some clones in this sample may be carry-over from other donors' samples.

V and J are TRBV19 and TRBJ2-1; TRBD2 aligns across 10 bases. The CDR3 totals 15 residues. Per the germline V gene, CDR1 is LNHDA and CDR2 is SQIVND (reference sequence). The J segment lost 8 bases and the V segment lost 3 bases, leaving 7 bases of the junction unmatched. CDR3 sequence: CASSIIAGGPDEQFF. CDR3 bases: TGTGCCAGTAGTATTATAGCGGGAGGACCCGATGAGCAGTTCTTC.

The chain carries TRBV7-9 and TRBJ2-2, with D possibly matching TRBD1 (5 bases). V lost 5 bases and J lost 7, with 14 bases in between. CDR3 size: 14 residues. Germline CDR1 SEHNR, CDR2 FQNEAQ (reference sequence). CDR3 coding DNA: TGTGCCAGCAGCGCCGGCCTAGGGGTCGGGGAGCTGTTTTTT. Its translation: CASSAGLGVGELFF.

In DNA form, the CDR3 reads TGCGCCAGCAGCTTGGAGGGGGGGTTCTACGAGGAGCAGTACTTC. Its protein product is CASSLEGGFYEEQYF. V is TRBV5-1 and J is TRBJ2-7, with a weak D call TRBD2 (7 bases). Trimming removed 0 bases at V and 7 bases at J, with 17 bases between. Germline CDR1 and CDR2: SGHRS and YFSETQ. The CDR3 is made up of 15 amino acids. Full variable domain (remainder filled in from reference TRBV5-1 and TRBJ2-7): KAGVTQTPRYLIKTRGQQVTLSCSPISGHRSVSWYQQTPGQGLQFLFEYFSETQRNKGNFPGRFSGRQFSNSRSEMNVSTLELGDSALYLCASSLEGGFYEEQYFGPGTRLTVT.

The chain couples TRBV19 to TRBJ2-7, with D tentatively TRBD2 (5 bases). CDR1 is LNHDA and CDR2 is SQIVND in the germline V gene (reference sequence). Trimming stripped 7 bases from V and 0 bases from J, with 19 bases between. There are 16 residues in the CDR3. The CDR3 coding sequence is TGTGCCAGTACCTCAGACTCGGAGAGGGCCTCCTACGAGCAGTACTTC. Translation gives CASTSDSERASYEQYF.

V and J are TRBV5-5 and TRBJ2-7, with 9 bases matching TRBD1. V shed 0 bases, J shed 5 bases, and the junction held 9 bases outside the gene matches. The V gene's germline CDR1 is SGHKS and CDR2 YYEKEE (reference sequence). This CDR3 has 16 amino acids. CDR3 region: CASSLEWVTGGDEQYF. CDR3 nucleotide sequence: TGTGCCAGCAGCTTGGAATGGGTGACAGGGGGGGACGAGCAGTACTTC.

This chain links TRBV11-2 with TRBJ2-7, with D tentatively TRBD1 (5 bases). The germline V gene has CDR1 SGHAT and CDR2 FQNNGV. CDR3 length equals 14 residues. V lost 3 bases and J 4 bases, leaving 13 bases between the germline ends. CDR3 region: CASSFFGRAYEQYF. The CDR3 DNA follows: TGTGCCAGCAGCTTTTTCGGCAGGGCGTACGAGCAGTACTTC.

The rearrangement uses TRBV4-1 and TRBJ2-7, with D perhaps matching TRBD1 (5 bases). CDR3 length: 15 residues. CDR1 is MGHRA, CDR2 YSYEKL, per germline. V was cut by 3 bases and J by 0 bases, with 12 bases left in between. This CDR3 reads CASSQKGSFSYEQYF. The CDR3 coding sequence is TGCGCCAGCAGCCAGAAGGGGTCCTTCTCCTACGAGCAGTACTTC.

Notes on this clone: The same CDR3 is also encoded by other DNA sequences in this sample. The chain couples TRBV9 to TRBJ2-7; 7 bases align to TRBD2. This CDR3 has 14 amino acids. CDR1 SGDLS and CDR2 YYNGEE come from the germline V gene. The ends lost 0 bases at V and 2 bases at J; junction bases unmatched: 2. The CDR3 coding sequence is TGTGCCAGCAGCGTAGAGGGGAGGGCCTACGAGCAGTACTTC. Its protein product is CASSVEGRAYEQYF.

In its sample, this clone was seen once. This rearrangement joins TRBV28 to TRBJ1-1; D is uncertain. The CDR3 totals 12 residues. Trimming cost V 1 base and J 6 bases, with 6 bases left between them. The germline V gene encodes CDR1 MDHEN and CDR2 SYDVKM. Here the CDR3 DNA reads TGTGCCAGCAGTTTATATGGTTCTGAAGCTTTCTTT. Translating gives CASSLYGSEAFF.

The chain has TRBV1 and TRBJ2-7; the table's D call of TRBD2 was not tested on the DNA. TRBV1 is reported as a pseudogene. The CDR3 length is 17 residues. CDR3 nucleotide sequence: TGCACCAGCAGCCGAGGGACTAGCGGATTTAGCTCCTACGAGCAGTACTTC. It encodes CTSSRGTSGFSSYEQYF.

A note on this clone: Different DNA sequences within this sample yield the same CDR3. CDR3 loop: CASSLDYNEQFF. The CDR3 bases are TGTGCCAGCAGTCTGGATTACAATGAGCAGTTCTTC. The chain uses TRBV28 and TRBJ2-1; no reliable D call. Germline-derived CDR1 and CDR2 are MDHEN and SYDVKM. V was clipped by 5 bases and J by 4 bases, with 6 bases between them. The CDR3 spans 12 residues.

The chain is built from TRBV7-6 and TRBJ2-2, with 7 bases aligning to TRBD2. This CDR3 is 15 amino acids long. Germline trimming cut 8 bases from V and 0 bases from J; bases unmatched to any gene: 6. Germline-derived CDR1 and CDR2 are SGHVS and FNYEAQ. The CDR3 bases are TGTGCCAGCCATGTGGGACTATCGAACACCGGGGAGCTGTTTTTT. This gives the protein CASHVGLSNTGELFF.

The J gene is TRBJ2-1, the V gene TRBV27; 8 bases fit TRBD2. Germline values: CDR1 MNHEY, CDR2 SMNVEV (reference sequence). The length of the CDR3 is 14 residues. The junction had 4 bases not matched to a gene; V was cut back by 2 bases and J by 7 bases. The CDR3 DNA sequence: TGTGCCAGCAGTTTAACTGGCGGGAGGAATGAGCAGTTCTTC. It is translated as CASSLTGGRNEQFF.

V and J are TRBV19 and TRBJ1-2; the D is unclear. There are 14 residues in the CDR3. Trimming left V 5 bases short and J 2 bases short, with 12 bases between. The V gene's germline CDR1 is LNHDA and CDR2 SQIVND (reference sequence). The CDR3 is CASSSLATNYGYTF. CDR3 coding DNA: TGTGCCAGTAGTTCCTTGGCCACCAACTATGGCTACACCTTC.

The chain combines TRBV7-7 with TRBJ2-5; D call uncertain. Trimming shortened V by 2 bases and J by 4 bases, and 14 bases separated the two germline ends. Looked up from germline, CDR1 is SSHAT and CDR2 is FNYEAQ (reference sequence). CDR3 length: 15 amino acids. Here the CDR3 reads CASSLINTKGETQYF. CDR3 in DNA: TGTGCCAGCAGCTTAATCAACACCAAGGGAGAGACCCAGTACTTC.

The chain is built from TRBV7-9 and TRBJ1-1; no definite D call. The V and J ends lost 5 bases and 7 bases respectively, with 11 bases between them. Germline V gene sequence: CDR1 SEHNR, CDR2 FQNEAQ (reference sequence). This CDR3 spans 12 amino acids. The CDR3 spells CASSPARFEAFF. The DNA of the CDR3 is TGTGCCAGCAGCCCCGCTCGTTTTGAAGCTTTCTTT.

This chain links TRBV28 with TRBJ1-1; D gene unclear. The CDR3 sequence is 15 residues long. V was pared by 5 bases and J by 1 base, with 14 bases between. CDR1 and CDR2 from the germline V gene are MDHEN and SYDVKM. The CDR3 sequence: CASSTKQIKNTEAFF. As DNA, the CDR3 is TGTGCCAGCAGTACAAAACAGATTAAGAACACTGAAGCTTTCTTT. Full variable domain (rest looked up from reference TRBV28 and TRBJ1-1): DVKVTQSSRYLVKRTGEKVFLECVQDMDHENMFWYRQDPGLGLRLIYFSYDVKMKEKGDIPEGYSVSREKKERFSLILESASTNQTSMYLCASSTKQIKNTEAFFGQGTRLTVV.

CDR3 residues: CASGVRGTYEQYF. CDR3 sequence (DNA): TGTGCCAGCGGTGTACGGGGCACCTACGAGCAGTACTTC. This chain links TRBV27 with TRBJ2-7, with D perhaps matching TRBD1 or TRBD2 (5 bases each). V was pared by 8 bases and J by 2 bases, with 13 bases between. Germline V gene lookup returns CDR1 MNHEY and CDR2 SMNVEV (reference sequence). There are 13 residues in the CDR3.

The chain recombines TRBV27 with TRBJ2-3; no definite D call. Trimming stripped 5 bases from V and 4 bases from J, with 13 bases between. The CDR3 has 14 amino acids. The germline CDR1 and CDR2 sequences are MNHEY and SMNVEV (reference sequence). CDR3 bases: TGTGCCAGCAGTCCCTTCTCCCCGTCAGATACGCAGTATTTT. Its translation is CASSPFSPSDTQYF.

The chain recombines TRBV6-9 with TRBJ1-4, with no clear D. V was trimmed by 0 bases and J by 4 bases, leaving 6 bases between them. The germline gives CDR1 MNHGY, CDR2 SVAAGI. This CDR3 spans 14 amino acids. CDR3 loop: CASSYSCLNEKLFF. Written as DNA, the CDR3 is TGTGCCAGCAGTTATTCGTGCCTTAATGAAAAACTGTTTTTT.